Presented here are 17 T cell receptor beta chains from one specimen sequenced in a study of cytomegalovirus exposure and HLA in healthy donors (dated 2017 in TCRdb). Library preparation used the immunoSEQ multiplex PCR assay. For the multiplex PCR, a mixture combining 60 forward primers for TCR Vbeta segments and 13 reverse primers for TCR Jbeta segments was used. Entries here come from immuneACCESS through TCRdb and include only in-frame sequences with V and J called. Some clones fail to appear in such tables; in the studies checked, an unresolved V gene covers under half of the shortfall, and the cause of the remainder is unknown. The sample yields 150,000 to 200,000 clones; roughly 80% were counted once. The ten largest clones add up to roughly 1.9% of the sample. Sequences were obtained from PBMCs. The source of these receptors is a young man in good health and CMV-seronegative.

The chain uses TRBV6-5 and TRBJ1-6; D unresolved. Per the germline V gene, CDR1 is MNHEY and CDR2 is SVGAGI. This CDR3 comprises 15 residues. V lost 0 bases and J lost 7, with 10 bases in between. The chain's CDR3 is CASSYSGGLNSPLHF. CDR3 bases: TGTGCCAGCAGTTACTCGGGCGGGTTAAATTCACCCCTCCACTTT.

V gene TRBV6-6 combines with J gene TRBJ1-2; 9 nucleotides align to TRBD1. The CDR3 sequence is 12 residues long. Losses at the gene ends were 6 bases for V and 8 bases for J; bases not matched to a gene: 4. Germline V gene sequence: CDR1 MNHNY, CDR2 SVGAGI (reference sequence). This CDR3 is CASSQTGGGYTF. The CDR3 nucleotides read TGTGCCAGCAGCCAGACAGGGGGAGGCTACACCTTC.

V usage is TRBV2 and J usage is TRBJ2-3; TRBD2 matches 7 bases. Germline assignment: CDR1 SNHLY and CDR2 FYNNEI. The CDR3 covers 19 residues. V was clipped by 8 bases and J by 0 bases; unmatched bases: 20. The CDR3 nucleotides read TGTGCCAGCCTAGGGTACCTTGTATACGGGGGGTCTAGCACAGATACGCAGTATTTT. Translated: CASLGYLVYGGSSTDTQYF.

CDR3 sequence: CASSSIEVDYGYTF. DNA for the CDR3: TGTGCCAGCAGCTCCATCGAGGTCGACTATGGCTACACCTTC. The rearrangement joins TRBV5-4 to TRBJ1-2, with unresolved D. Per germline, CDR1 SGHNT and CDR2 YYREEE (reference sequence). CDR3 size: 14 residues. Trimming left V 3 bases short and J 3 bases short, with 12 bases between. Based on the CDR3 plus reference TRBV5-4 and TRBJ1-2, the full variable domain is ETGVTQSPTHLIKTRGQQVTLRCSSQSGHNTVSWYQQALGQGPQFIFQYYREEENGRGNFPPRFSGLQFPNYSSELNVNALELDDSALYLCASSSIEVDYGYTFGSGTRLTVV.

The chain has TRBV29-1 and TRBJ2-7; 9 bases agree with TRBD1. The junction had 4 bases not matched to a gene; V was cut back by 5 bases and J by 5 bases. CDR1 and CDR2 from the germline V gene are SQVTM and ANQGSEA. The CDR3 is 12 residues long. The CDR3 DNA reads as TGCAGCGTTTCACAGGGGGCCCACGAGCAGTACTTC. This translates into CSVSQGAHEQYF.

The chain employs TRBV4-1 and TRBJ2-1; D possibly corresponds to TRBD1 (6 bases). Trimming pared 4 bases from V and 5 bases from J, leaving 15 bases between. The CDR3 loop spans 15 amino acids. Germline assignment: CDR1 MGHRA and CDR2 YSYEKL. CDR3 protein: CASSLTGVPDNEQFF. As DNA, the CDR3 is TGCGCCAGCAGCCTGACAGGTGTACCGGACAATGAGCAGTTCTTC.

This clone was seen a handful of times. The CDR3 loop reads CASSFPGVSYEQYF. The CDR3 DNA reads TGTGCCAGCAGCTTCCCGGGGGTCTCCTACGAGCAGTACTTC. The chain uses TRBV5-5 and TRBJ2-7, with D tentatively TRBD2 (6 bases). The CDR3 consists of 14 residues. Germline V gives CDR1 SGHKS, CDR2 YYEKEE (reference sequence). V shed 2 bases and J shed 0 bases, with 9 bases lying between them.

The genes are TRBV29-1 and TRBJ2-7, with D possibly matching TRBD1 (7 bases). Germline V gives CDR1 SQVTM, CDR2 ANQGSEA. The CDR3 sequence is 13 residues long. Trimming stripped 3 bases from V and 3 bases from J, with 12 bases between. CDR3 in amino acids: CSVEAGGNYEQYF. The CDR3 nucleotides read TGCAGCGTTGAGGCAGGGGGGAACTACGAGCAGTACTTC.

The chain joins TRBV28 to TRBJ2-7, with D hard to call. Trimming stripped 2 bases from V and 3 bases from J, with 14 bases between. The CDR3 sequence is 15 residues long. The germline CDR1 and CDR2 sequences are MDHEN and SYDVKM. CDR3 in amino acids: CASSLLLGKNYEQYF. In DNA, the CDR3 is TGTGCCAGCAGTTTACTTCTCGGTAAAAACTACGAGCAGTACTTC.

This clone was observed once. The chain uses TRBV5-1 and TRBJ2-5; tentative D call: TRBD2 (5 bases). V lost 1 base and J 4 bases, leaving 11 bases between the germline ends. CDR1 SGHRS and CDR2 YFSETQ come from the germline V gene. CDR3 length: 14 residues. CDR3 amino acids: CASSLFAEVETQYF. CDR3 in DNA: TGCGCCAGCAGCTTGTTTGCGGAGGTAGAGACCCAGTACTTC. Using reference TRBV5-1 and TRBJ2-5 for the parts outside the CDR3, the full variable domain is KAGVTQTPRYLIKTRGQQVTLSCSPISGHRSVSWYQQTPGQGLQFLFEYFSETQRNKGNFPGRFSGRQFSNSRSEMNVSTLELGDSALYLCASSLFAEVETQYFGPGTRLLVL.

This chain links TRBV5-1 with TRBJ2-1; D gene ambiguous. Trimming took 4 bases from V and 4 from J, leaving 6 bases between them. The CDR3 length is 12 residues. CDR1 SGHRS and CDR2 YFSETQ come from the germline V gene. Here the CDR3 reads CASSEAYNEQFF. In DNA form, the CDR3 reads TGCGCCAGCAGCGAGGCTTACAATGAGCAGTTCTTC.

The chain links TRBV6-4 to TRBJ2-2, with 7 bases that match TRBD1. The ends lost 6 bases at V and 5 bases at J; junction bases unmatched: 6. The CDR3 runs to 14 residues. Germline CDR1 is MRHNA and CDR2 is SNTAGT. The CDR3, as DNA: TGTGCCAGCAGCCAGGGGGATGGAACCGGGGAGCTGTTTTTT. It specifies CASSQGDGTGELFF.

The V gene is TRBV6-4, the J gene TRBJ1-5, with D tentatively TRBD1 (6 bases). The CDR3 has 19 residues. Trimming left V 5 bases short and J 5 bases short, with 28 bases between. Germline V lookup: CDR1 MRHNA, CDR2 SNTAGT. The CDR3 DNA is TGTGCCAGCAGTCTGCCCCGGGACAACGGATTCATCACCGATCAGCCCCAGCATTTT. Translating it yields CASSLPRDNGFITDQPQHF.

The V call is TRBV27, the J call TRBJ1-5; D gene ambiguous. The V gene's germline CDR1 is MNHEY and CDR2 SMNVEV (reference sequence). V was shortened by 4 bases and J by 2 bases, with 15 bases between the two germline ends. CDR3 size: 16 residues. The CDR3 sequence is CASSSPPLGGNQPQHF. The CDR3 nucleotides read TGTGCCAGCAGTTCCCCCCCTCTAGGAGGCAATCAGCCCCAGCATTTT.

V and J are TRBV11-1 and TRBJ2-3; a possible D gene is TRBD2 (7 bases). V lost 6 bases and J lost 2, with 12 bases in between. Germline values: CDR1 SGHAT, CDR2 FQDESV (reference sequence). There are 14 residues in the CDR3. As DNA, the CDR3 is TGTGCCAGCAGGAGCGGGACAAACACAGATACGCAGTATTTT. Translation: CASRSGTNTDTQYF.

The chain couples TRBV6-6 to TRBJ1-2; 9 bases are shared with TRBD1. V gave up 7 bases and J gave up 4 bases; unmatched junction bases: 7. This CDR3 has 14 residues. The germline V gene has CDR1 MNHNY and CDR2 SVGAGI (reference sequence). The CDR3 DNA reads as TGTGCCAGCACCAGTTCGACAGGGGGCTATGGCTACACCTTC. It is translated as CASTSSTGGYGYTF.

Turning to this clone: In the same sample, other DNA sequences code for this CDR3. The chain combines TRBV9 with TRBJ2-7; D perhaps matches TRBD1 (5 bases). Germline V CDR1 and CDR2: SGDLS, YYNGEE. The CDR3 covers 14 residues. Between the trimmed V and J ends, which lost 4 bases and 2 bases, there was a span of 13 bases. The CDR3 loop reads CASSPRQNPYEQYF. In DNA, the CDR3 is TGTGCCAGCAGCCCCCGACAGAATCCCTACGAGCAGTACTTC.